Presented here are 25 T cell receptor beta chains from one specimen sequenced in a study of blood T cell repertoires in COVID-19. Sequencing used immunoSEQ multiplex PCR; TCRdb keeps in-frame clones, though not all of them. The sample has under 150,000 clones, approximately 81% seen once; the top ten hold 5% to 7%. Sequencing was carried out using PBMCs or T cells enriched from blood (not recorded which). The receptors derive from a man between 40 and 49 years old with acute COVID-19.

The rearrangement uses TRBV15 and TRBJ1-1; D is perhaps TRBD1 (5 bases). V was clipped by 0 bases and J by 3 bases, with 20 bases between them. The CDR3 is 18 residues long. Germline V CDR1 and CDR2: LNHNV, YYDKDF (reference sequence). The CDR3 region has the DNA TGTGCCACCAGCAGAGAGAAGTGGGGCCGTTATTCGGACACTGAAGCTTTCTTT. It translates to CATSREKWGRYSDTEAFF.

This chain joins TRBV7-2 and TRBJ2-2, with 11 bases lining up with TRBD1. Germline V gene lookup returns CDR1 SGHTA and CDR2 FQGNSA. CDR3 length equals 17 residues. J lost 4 bases, V lost 5 bases, and 9 bases had no gene match. CDR3 in amino acids: CASSQWTGGAGTGELFF. CDR3 coding DNA: TGTGCCAGCAGCCAGTGGACAGGGGGCGCGGGCACCGGGGAGCTGTTTTTT.

The V gene is TRBV13, the J gene TRBJ2-7, with 8 bases that match TRBD2. The CDR3 extends over 14 amino acids. Germline loops: CDR1 PRHDT, CDR2 FYEKMQ (reference sequence). Unmatched junction bases numbered 7, after V lost 4 bases and J lost 5 bases. The CDR3 sequence is CASSSLSGSNEQYF. In nucleotides, the CDR3 is TGTGCCAGCAGCTCCCTCAGCGGGAGTAACGAGCAGTACTTC.

This clone appeared a few times. The chain couples TRBV19 to TRBJ1-5, with D unresolved. Trimming removed 7 bases from V and 0 bases from J, with 10 bases in between. The CDR3 extends over 14 amino acids. Per germline, CDR1 LNHDA and CDR2 SQIVND (reference sequence). The CDR3 nucleotides read TGTGCCAGTACCCACCCCTATAGCAATCAGCCCCAGCATTTT. Residues: CASTHPYSNQPQHF.

V gene TRBV4-3 combines with J gene TRBJ1-6; D not certain. V lost 5 bases, J lost 5 bases, and 10 bases lay in between. The germline CDR1 and CDR2 sequences are LGHNA and YSLEER. The CDR3 loop spans 14 amino acids. This chain's CDR3 is CASSADFNNSPLHF. Here the CDR3 DNA reads TGCGCCAGCAGCGCGGACTTTAATAATTCACCCCTCCACTTT.

The chain is built from TRBV19 and TRBJ1-1; possible D gene TRBD1, 5 bases. The CDR3 spans 12 residues. Trimming took 2 bases from V and 10 from J, leaving 11 bases between them. Germline values: CDR1 LNHDA, CDR2 SQIVND (reference sequence). CDR3 region: CASSISRQSAFF. The CDR3 region has the DNA TGTGCCAGTAGTATATCTCGACAGTCAGCTTTCTTT. The full variable domain, with the rest looked up from reference TRBV19 and TRBJ1-1, is DGGITQSPKYLFRKEGQNVTLSCEQNLNHDAMYWYRQDPGQGLRLIYYSQIVNDFQKGDIAEGYSVSREKKESFPLTVTSAQKNPTAFYLCASSISRQSAFFGQGTRLTVV.

This clone was detected only once. This chain connects TRBV20-1 to TRBJ1-1; 7 nucleotides agree with TRBD1. Trimming cost V 3 bases and J 6 bases; bases outside gene matches: 16. This CDR3 has 16 residues. Per the germline V gene, CDR1 is DFQATT and CDR2 is SNEGSKA (reference sequence). The CDR3 DNA is TGCAGTGCTAGTCACCGGGACAGAGGCGCCTGGGCTGAAGCTTTCTTT. Its protein is CSASHRDRGAWAEAFF.

The chain carries TRBV19 and TRBJ2-1; 10 bases are shared with TRBD2. CDR3 size: 17 residues. V lost 4 bases and J lost 0; bases outside the gene matches: 6. Germline V gene sequence: CDR1 LNHDA, CDR2 SQIVND (reference sequence). The CDR3 region is CASSTSTSGYSYNEQFF. For the CDR3, the DNA is TGTGCCAGTAGTACCTCGACTAGCGGGTACTCCTACAATGAGCAGTTCTTC.

The chain carries TRBV3-1 (or the pseudogene TRBV3-2) and TRBJ2-7, with D maybe TRBD2 (5 bases). Germline lookup yields CDR1 LGHDT and CDR2 YNNKEL (reference sequence). The V end lost 2 bases, the J end lost 3 bases, and 14 bases lay between the germline ends. This CDR3 contains 15 residues. The DNA of the CDR3 is TGTGCCAGCAGCCAAAGGACTGGCCGCTTCTACGAGCAGTACTTC. Protein: CASSQRTGRFYEQYF.

The chain links TRBV7-9 to TRBJ2-7, with D maybe TRBD2 (6 bases). V was trimmed by 3 bases and J by 6 bases, leaving 12 bases between them. The length of the CDR3 is 13 residues. From germline, CDR1 is SEHNR and CDR2 FQNEAQ (reference sequence). In DNA, the CDR3 is TGTGCCAGCAGCTTCGGGGGACGAGGCGAGCAGTACTTC. This encodes CASSFGGRGEQYF.

The chain is built from TRBV7-9 and TRBJ2-2, with D tentatively TRBD1 (6 bases). The CDR3 runs 16 residues. V gave up 1 base and J gave up 0 bases, with 9 bases separating them. Germline V gives CDR1 SEHNR, CDR2 FQNEAQ (reference sequence). In DNA form, the CDR3 reads TGTGCCAGCAGCTTAGGACAGGTCGCGAACACCGGGGAGCTGTTTTTT. Its protein is CASSLGQVANTGELFF.

This clone appeared once. This chain connects TRBV28 to TRBJ1-3; 8 bases align to TRBD1. V lost 4 bases to trimming and J lost 1 base; unmatched junction nucleotides: 9. Germline CDR1 and CDR2: MDHEN and SYDVKM. The CDR3 covers 17 residues. CDR3 in DNA: TGTGCCAGCAGTTCCCAAAAAACAGGGGGATCTGGAAACACCATATATTTT. Its translation: CASSSQKTGGSGNTIYF.

This chain connects TRBV5-1 to TRBJ1-2; TRBD1 aligns across 8 bases. With V trimmed by 0 bases and J by 6 bases, 4 bases remained unmatched. The CDR3 totals 14 residues. The germline V gene encodes CDR1 SGHRS and CDR2 YFSETQ. The CDR3 region has the DNA TGCGCCAGCAGCTTGGACAGGGGGACAAATGGCTACACCTTC. As protein: CASSLDRGTNGYTF.

The CDR3 reads CASSLNPRGSGEQYF. The CDR3 DNA sequence: TGTGCCAGCAGCTTAAATCCCAGGGGATCTGGCGAGCAGTACTTC. The chain links TRBV11-2 to TRBJ2-7, with TRBD1 as a possible D gene (6 bases). The germline CDR1 and CDR2 sequences are SGHAT and FQNNGV. The CDR3 has 15 amino acids. Trimming removed 2 bases at V and 6 bases at J, with 17 bases between.

The chain recombines TRBV7-7 with TRBJ2-5, with 7 bases aligning to TRBD2. Germline CDR1 SSHAT, CDR2 FNYEAQ (reference sequence). The CDR3 runs to 17 residues. V shed 5 bases, J shed 2 bases, and the junction held 14 bases outside the gene matches. CDR3 sequence reads: CASSPRGVGGGQETQYF. Written as DNA, the CDR3 is TGTGCCAGCAGCCCCCGGGGGGTTGGCGGGGGACAAGAGACCCAGTACTTC.

The chain links TRBV5-4 to TRBJ1-1, with D tentatively TRBD1 (5 bases). The germline V gene encodes CDR1 SGHNT and CDR2 YYREEE (reference sequence). The CDR3 has 15 amino acids. The V end lost 2 bases, the J end lost 1 base, and 12 bases lay between the germline ends. The CDR3 here is CASSFGGSQNTEAFF. The DNA for the CDR3 is TGTGCCAGCAGCTTCGGGGGGAGTCAGAACACTGAAGCTTTCTTT.

The chain is built from TRBV5-5 and TRBJ2-2; D might be TRBD1 (5 bases). The CDR3 has 14 residues. CDR1 is SGHKS, CDR2 YYEKEE, per germline (reference sequence). V was shortened by 6 bases and J by 0 bases, with 9 bases between the two germline ends. CDR3 residues: CASIRVANTGELFF. The CDR3 DNA reads TGTGCCAGCATCAGGGTTGCGAACACCGGGGAGCTGTTTTTT.

This clone showed up just once. The rearrangement joins TRBV2 to TRBJ2-3; 8 nucleotides align to TRBD2. The CDR3 length is 17 residues. The V segment lost 5 bases and the J segment 1 base; nucleotides outside the gene matches: 11. Germline V gives CDR1 SNHLY, CDR2 FYNNEI. CDR3 DNA sequence: TGTGCCAGCAGTAAATCCGGGACTAGAATGGGCACAGATACGCAGTATTTT. Amino acids: CASSKSGTRMGTDTQYF. The full variable domain, rest sourced from reference TRBV2 and TRBJ2-3, is EPEVTQTPSHQVTQMGQEVILRCVPISNHLYFYWYRQILGQKVEFLVSFYNNEISEKSEIFDDQFSVERPDGSNFTLKIRSTKLEDSAMYFCASSKSGTRMGTDTQYFGPGTRLTVL.

The chain combines TRBV7-9 with TRBJ1-1; 9 bases align to TRBD1. V was clipped by 6 bases and J by 1 base; unmatched bases: 3. CDR3 size: 14 residues. Germline CDR1 is SEHNR and CDR2 is FQNEAQ (reference sequence). The CDR3 DNA reads TGTGCCAGCAGGAGGGACAGGGAGAACACTGAAGCTTTCTTT. As protein: CASRRDRENTEAFF.

The gene calls are TRBV7-9 and TRBJ2-2; 9 nucleotides match TRBD1. The length of the CDR3 is 15 residues. V shed 5 bases and J 6 bases; nucleotides not matched to a gene: 7. Germline V lookup: CDR1 SEHNR, CDR2 FQNEAQ (reference sequence). This chain's CDR3 is CASSPGTGKAGELFF. For the CDR3, the DNA is TGTGCCAGCAGCCCGGGGACAGGGAAGGCCGGGGAGCTGTTTTTT. The variable domain in full, with the rest retrieved from reference TRBV7-9 and TRBJ2-2, is DTGVSQNPRHKITKRGQNVTFRCDPISEHNRLYWYRQTLGQGPEFLTYFQNEAQLEKSRLLSDRFSAERPKGSFSTLEIQRTEQGDSAMYLCASSPGTGKAGELFFGEGSRLTVL.

V gene TRBV18 combines with J gene TRBJ2-7; 9 nucleotides agree with TRBD1. Unmatched junction bases numbered 6, after V lost 5 bases and J lost 4 bases. Germline CDR1 and CDR2: KGHSH and LQKENI. The CDR3 loop spans 14 amino acids. CDR3 DNA: TGTGCCAGCTCAACACAGGGGGCGGGGTACGAGCAGTACTTC. Encoded protein: CASSTQGAGYEQYF.

The V gene is TRBV5-4, the J gene TRBJ2-3; 13 nucleotides line up with TRBD2. With V trimmed by 4 bases and J by 3 bases, 11 bases remained unmatched. The CDR3 has 18 residues. The V gene's germline CDR1 is SGHNT and CDR2 YYREEE (reference sequence). The CDR3 spells CASSPYRTSGSLTDTQYF. DNA of the CDR3: TGTGCCAGCAGCCCTTATCGGACTAGCGGGAGTTTGACAGATACGCAGTATTTT.

This clone has only one observation. The chain uses TRBV11-2 and TRBJ1-3; D gene unclear. Germline lookup yields CDR1 SGHAT and CDR2 FQNNGV. The CDR3 totals 17 residues. V was cut by 2 bases and J by 0 bases, with 14 bases left in between. The CDR3 protein is CASSLRWQVTSGNTIYF. CDR3 sequence (DNA): TGTGCCAGCAGCTTAAGGTGGCAGGTAACCTCTGGAAACACCATATATTTT.

The chain carries TRBV9 and TRBJ1-5, with D tentatively TRBD1 (5 bases). Deletions cut 5 bases from V and 0 bases from J, with 9 bases between. This CDR3 contains 14 residues. CDR1 and CDR2 from the germline V gene are SGDLS and YYNGEE. The CDR3 bases are TGTGCCAGCAGTGCAGGGCATAGCAATCAGCCCCAGCATTTT. Protein sequence: CASSAGHSNQPQHF.

This clone was seen a handful of times. CDR3 sequence: CASNLRPQHF. The CDR3 coding sequence is TGTGCCAGCAACCTTAGGCCCCAGCATTTT. The V gene is TRBV21-1, the J gene TRBJ1-5. TRBV21-1 is an annotated pseudogene. The CDR3 is 10 residues long.